The clone carrying this TCR beta chain was seen repeatedly, ten times or more. Its specificity is unknown. This sample was taken from a study of T-cell reconstitution after alpha-beta-depleted transplantation in children. Unique molecular identifiers featured in how the TCRbeta library was prepared. Each CDR3 protein gets one entry after TCRdb re-called the PCR reads with MiXCR. The profile covers approximately 240,000 distinct CDR3 sequences, with 11% appearing a single time and 28% taken by the ten largest. Study-level findings and limits: At around two months after transplant, the alpha-beta T cells were reportedly derived from several hundred expanded clones that came from non-depleted graft cells. When one year had passed after transplant, most T-cell counts and diversity came from newly produced T cells.

The CDR3 covers 11 residues. CDR1 is KGHSH, CDR2 LQKENI, per germline. V was clipped by 1 base and J by 10 bases, with 5 bases between them. The specimen was PBMCs, collected before TCRalphabeta/CD19-depleted stem cell transplant. J is TRBJ2-1 and V is TRBV18; no clear D gene. The receptor's source is a child less than two years old with acute myeloid leukemia, due to receive a stem cell transplant. CDR3: CASSPQVEQFF. The CDR3 DNA is TGTGCCAGCTCACCACAAGTAGAGCAGTTCTTC.